Sequencing of this TCR beta chain was carried out in a study of blood T cell repertoires in COVID-19 (dated by TCRdb to the early 2020s). Some background on the complete study: Samples from collaborators originated in the United States, Italy and Spain and spanned both the acute and convalescent phases of COVID-19. Samples were obtained from the ongoing ImmuneRACE study (first 160 participants) and from 1,254 subjects provided by 6 global collaborators. Sample metadata almost always included a de-identified subject ID, COVID-19 status, age in years and sex. The dataset comprised deeply sampled blood TCRbeta repertoires from subjects exposed to, actively infected with, or recovered from COVID-19. The prospective study material was composed of cDNA or gDNA derived from T cells, B-cell-depleted T cells, or PBMCs. Where available, HLA class I and class II types were taken from metadata supplied by the sample provider and were not determined by assay-based typing. A freely available public database, intended as a resource for researchers studying the immune response to SARS-CoV-2, is where the repertoires were released.

The research as a whole found: Clinical and demographic metadata were provided uncurated, with the amount varying by source and participant.

Including the terminal cysteine and phenylalanine, the CDR3 comprises 15 residues. This entry keeps only the CDR3 DNA: 45 bases, framed from base 1. Trimming takes 6 bases off V and 5 bases off J; junction bases not matched to a gene: 11. The CDR1 and CDR2 encoded by the germline V gene are SNHLY and FYNNEI. TCRbeta CDR3 regions were amplified from genomic DNA by means of the immunoSEQ Assay, a bias-controlled multiplex PCR. The authors processed their data as follows. The number of nucleated cells in each sample was estimated by amplification of reference gene primers within the assay. Sequence reads were collapsed and filtered to measure the absolute abundance of every unique TCRbeta CDR3 rearrangement. For each sample, productive Simpson clonality was calculated as the square root of Simpson's diversity index over productive rearrangements. TCRdb re-hosts the immuneACCESS table, in-frame sequences only. Its copies lack some clones; in the studies checked, an unresolved V gene accounts for under half of them, and the cause for the rest is not known. The DNA gave D and trimming, while V, J and clone size come from that table. The sample has 250,000 to 350,000 clones on record, roughly 83% of them singletons. Together, the top ten hold about 1.5% of the sample.

One collaborating source in Seattle enrolled patients during active infection and followed them longitudinally through the course of disease. Whole blood was collected in K2EDTA tubes by collaborating institutions according to the institutions' own protocols. For TCRbeta analysis, collaborator samples were shipped as frozen whole blood, as isolated PBMCs, or as DNA extracted from either sample type. This clone came up once. Its binding antigen is unknown. Base qualities were left out, and no much larger clone turns up one base away. Sequencing was performed on peripheral blood. The chain is made from TRBV2 and TRBJ2-3; TRBD1 matches 7 bases in the middle. The source is a human donor with COVID-19, enrolled during active disease. The donor label of this sample is uncertain. The CDR3 region: CASSVLTGAIDTQYF. The sequence in DNA is TGTGCCAGCAGCGTCCTTACAGGGGCAATAGATACGCAGTATTTT.